This entry describes one TCR beta chain. What it binds is not known. Profiled with immunoSEQ multiplex PCR; TCRdb holds only in-frame clones, not every one. The sample carries 2 million to 2.5 million clones, 90% to 96% recorded once. The sample originates from a study of shared clonotypes between healthy human individuals. Broader study findings: Among a handful of donors, roughly 5% of naive CD4 clonotypes were found in common.

Trimming cost V 1 base and J 7 bases; bases outside gene matches: 6. CDR1 and CDR2 (germline): SGHRS, YFSETQ. The CDR3 is 15 amino acids. This clonotype originated in a man in his late teens or twenties in good health. The V gene is TRBV5-1, the J gene TRBJ1-2; 11 bases fit TRBD1. The specimen sequenced was naive CD4+ T cells sorted from blood. Specified subset: CD45RA+ positively selected. CDR3: CASSLSGQGAGGYTF. CDR3 DNA: TGCGCCAGCAGCTTGTCTGGACAGGGGGCCGGTGGCTACACCTTC.